Each of the 7 T cell receptor beta chains below was sequenced from the same sample in a study of blood T cell repertoires in COVID-19. TCRdb's copy holds only in-frame clones and misses some; the assay was immunoSEQ multiplex PCR. There are 65,000 to 75,000 clones in the sample; approximately 80% occur only once, and less than 20% lies in the top ten. Sequenced material: peripheral blood. The receptor set was obtained from a human donor in a cohort sampled during active COVID-19.

The V call is TRBV25-1, the J call TRBJ1-2; possibly TRBD1 for D (6 bases). The germline V and J ends were trimmed by 4 bases and 4 bases, with 13 bases remaining between them. The CDR3 covers 14 residues. Germline values: CDR1 MGHDK, CDR2 SYGVNS. The CDR3 DNA sequence: TGTGCCAGCAGTGCGGCAGGGGCCTTCTATGGCTACACCTTC. Encoded protein: CASSAAGAFYGYTF.

J is TRBJ2-7 and V is TRBV11-3; 8 positions match TRBD1. This CDR3 contains 15 residues. The germline V gene encodes CDR1 SGHNT and CDR2 YENEEA. V lost 3 bases and J lost 3; bases outside the gene matches: 7. The CDR3: CASSFYRTGNYEQYF. Written as DNA, the CDR3 is TGTGCCAGCAGCTTCTACCGGACAGGGAACTACGAGCAGTACTTC.

This chain connects TRBV2 to TRBJ2-2, with 14 bases that match TRBD2. The CDR3 has 16 amino acids. J was trimmed by 6 bases and V by 3 bases; bases with no gene match: 3. Germline V gene sequence: CDR1 SNHLY, CDR2 FYNNEI. Written as DNA, the CDR3 is TGTGCCAGCAGTGAGACTAGCGGGAGGGGGGCCGGGGAGCTGTTTTTT. The encoded protein is CASSETSGRGAGELFF.

The V and J genes are TRBV2 and TRBJ1-2; D call uncertain. The germline CDR1 and CDR2 sequences are SNHLY and FYNNEI. Trimming took 0 bases from V and 5 from J, leaving 13 bases between them. There are 15 residues in the CDR3. CDR3 in DNA: TGTGCCAGCAGTGAAGCACGCGGGGATCGGTATGGCTACACCTTC. This sequence encodes CASSEARGDRYGYTF.

This clone has just one count. At one boundary the junction diverges from the germline segment, which might be a read error. The chain uses TRBV6-6 and TRBJ2-1; TRBD2 agrees at 7 bases. Germline V lookup: CDR1 MNHNY, CDR2 SVGAGI (reference sequence). The CDR3 sequence is 14 residues long. DNA of the CDR3: TGTGCCAGCGGCTCGACTAGCTCCAACAATGAGCAGTTCTTC. Translating it yields CASGSTSSNNEQFF.

This rearrangement joins TRBV5-5 to TRBJ2-2; 7 nucleotides agree with TRBD1. Trimming cost V 4 bases and J 0 bases; bases outside gene matches: 3. CDR1 is SGHKS and CDR2 is YYEKEE in the germline V gene (reference sequence). CDR3 length equals 15 residues. CDR3 residues: CASSHGTANTGELFF. The CDR3 DNA follows: TGTGCCAGCAGCCACGGGACAGCGAACACCGGGGAGCTGTTTTTT.

This clone was recorded a few times. In the same sample, other DNA sequences code for this CDR3. The rearrangement uses TRBV7-2 and TRBJ1-2; 8 nucleotides line up with TRBD1. After removal of 1 base from V and 2 bases from J, the junction contained 0 bases not matched to a gene. CDR1 and CDR2 from the germline V gene are SGHTA and FQGNSA. CDR3 length equals 14 residues. The DNA of the CDR3 is TGTGCCAGCAGCTTAGGACAGGGGAACTATGGCTACACCTTC. Protein product: CASSLGQGNYGYTF. The full variable domain, with the rest looked up from reference TRBV7-2 and TRBJ1-2, is GAGVSQSPSNKVTEKGKDVELRCDPISGHTALYWYRQSLGQGLEFLIYFQGNSAPDKSGLPSDRFSAERTGGSVSTLTIQRTQQEDSAVYLCASSLGQGNYGYTFGSGTRLTVV.